Each of the 9 T cell receptor beta chains below was sequenced from the same sample in a study of cytomegalovirus exposure and HLA in healthy donors. Method: immunoSEQ multiplex PCR; TCRdb's copy keeps in-frame clones and lacks some. The table has 240,000 or so clones, approximately 86% seen once. Sample: PBMCs. The origin of the receptors is a woman between 25 and 40 years old in good health and CMV-seropositive.

The genes are TRBV7-6 and TRBJ2-1; D uncertain. V shed 1 base and J shed 6 bases, with 10 bases lying between them. Germline assignment: CDR1 SGHVS and CDR2 FNYEAQ. The CDR3 has 14 amino acids. CDR3 nucleotides: TGTGCCAGCAGCTTAGATCATTCGGGCAATGAGCAGTTCTTC. Its protein product is CASSLDHSGNEQFF.

This clone has only one observation. J is TRBJ1-2 and V is TRBV10-3; a possible D gene is TRBD1 (5 bases). V lost 0 bases, J lost 6 bases, and 11 bases lay in between. This CDR3 has 14 amino acids. Per the germline V gene, CDR1 is ENHRY and CDR2 is SYGVKD. CDR3 amino acids: CAISESSGYDGYTF. CDR3 in DNA: TGTGCCATCAGTGAGTCGTCAGGGTACGATGGCTACACCTTC.

A word on this clone: This specimen includes other DNA sequences encoding the same CDR3. The genes are TRBV19 and TRBJ2-7; 7 positions agree with TRBD1. The V gene end was trimmed by 4 bases and the J gene end by 3 bases; junction bases not matched to a gene: 3. Germline V gives CDR1 LNHDA, CDR2 SQIVND (reference sequence). The CDR3 contains 13 residues. The CDR3: CASSRDRGYEQYF. CDR3 coding DNA: TGTGCCAGTAGTAGGGACAGAGGCTACGAGCAGTACTTC.

The V call is TRBV7-3, the J call TRBJ2-7; 7 nucleotides match TRBD1. Germline CDR1 is SGHTA and CDR2 is FQGTGA. The CDR3 spans 15 residues. Trimming cost V 5 bases and J 2 bases; bases outside gene matches: 9. CDR3 protein: CASSKRQGDTYEQYF. The CDR3 nucleotides read TGTGCCAGCAGCAAACGACAGGGAGATACCTACGAGCAGTACTTC. The full variable domain, in which reference TRBV7-3 and TRBJ2-7 provide the parts outside the CDR3, is GAGVSQTPSNKVTEKGKYVELRCDPISGHTALYWYRQSLGQGPEFLIYFQGTGAADDSGLPNDRFFAVRPEGSVSTLKIQRTERGDSAVYLCASSKRQGDTYEQYFGPGTRLTVT.

This chain connects TRBV5-6 to TRBJ2-7, with D possibly TRBD2 on 6 matching bases. There are 15 residues in the CDR3. V was clipped by 4 bases and J by 1 base, with 15 bases between them. Germline lookup yields CDR1 SGHDT and CDR2 YYEEEE. The CDR3 nucleotides read TGTGCCAGCAGCCCGCGGGGTGTAGGGTCCTACGAGCAGTACTTC. Protein product: CASSPRGVGSYEQYF.

The chain carries TRBV30 and TRBJ2-1; 9 bases fit TRBD1. CDR1 is GTSNPN, CDR2 SVGIG, per germline (reference sequence). Losses at the gene ends were 1 base for V and 9 bases for J; bases not matched to a gene: 10. The CDR3 has 15 residues. In nucleotides, the CDR3 is TGTGCCTGGAGTGACCGACAGGGGGGCTGGGGTGAGCAGTTCTTC. Its protein product is CAWSDRQGGWGEQFF.

The rearrangement joins TRBV10-3 to TRBJ2-7; 12 nucleotides line up with TRBD2. Germline CDR1 reads ENHRY; CDR2 reads SYGVKD. V was pared by 3 bases and J by 3 bases, with 9 bases of the junction left unmatched. The CDR3 totals 17 residues. The CDR3 DNA is TGTGCCATCAGTGAAACTAGCGGGAGGAGCCTAAACTACGAGCAGTACTTC. Its protein product is CAISETSGRSLNYEQYF.

This chain connects TRBV27 to TRBJ1-1; 7 bases map to TRBD1. The CDR3 extends over 14 amino acids. Unmatched junction bases numbered 6, after V lost 7 bases and J lost 1 base. In germline, CDR1 is MNHEY, CDR2 SMNVEV (reference sequence). The DNA for the CDR3 is TGTGCCAGCATTAAACAGGGGAAGAACACTGAAGCTTTCTTT. Its protein is CASIKQGKNTEAFF.

The V gene is TRBV6-5, the J gene TRBJ2-7; D perhaps matches TRBD2 (5 bases). Between the trimmed V and J ends, which lost 4 bases and 1 base, there was a span of 11 bases. CDR1 and CDR2 from the germline V gene are MNHEY and SVGAGI. The CDR3 has 14 residues. In nucleotides, the CDR3 is TGTGCCAGCAGTTCAGGACGGGATTCCTACGAGCAGTACTTC. Protein sequence: CASSSGRDSYEQYF.